This T cell receptor (beta chain) was obtained from a study of siplizumab effects on memory and regulatory T cells. Study results and caveats: Neither a naive nor a memory phenotype was assignable to roughly 75-96% of proliferating CD4+ or CD8+ clones. Treatment with siplizumab left mappable alloreactive CD4+ clones averaging approximately 69% Treg-derived, compared with 25% to 30% in controls.

Libraries were prepared by immunoSEQ multiplex PCR; TCRdb keeps only in-frame clonotypes and omits some of them. There are about 120,000 clones in the sample; 80% to 95% occur only once, and about 1.5% lies in the top ten. Trimming pared 6 bases from V and 0 bases from J, leaving 8 bases between. The CDR3 sequence is 13 residues long. Germline V gene sequence: CDR1 LNHDA, CDR2 SQIVND (reference sequence). This clone was found once. Its specificity is not known. Sequencing used CD4+ T cells sorted from blood. The chain is built from TRBV19 and TRBJ1-2; no definite D call. The TCR comes from a human donor in good health. CDR3 nucleotide sequence: TGTGCCAGTAGGATCGAGACTAACTATGGCTACACCTTC. Residues: CASRIETNYGYTF.